This record covers a single T cell receptor (beta chain). Antigen: not known. The entry originates in a study of Graves' ophthalmopathy and Graves' hyperthyroidism. About the study: Stable hyperthyroidism referred to disease that showed no ophthalmopathy within 18 months of follow-up.

Study-wide results and limits: Blood samples also showed most expanded thyroid clonotypes exceeding 0.001 frequency. Discrimination between ophthalmopathy and stable hyperthyroidism by a 13-signature model showed about 88% sensitivity and roughly 80% specificity.

As the template, RNA transcripts were used to amplify TCR beta CDR3 regions. HTBI primers served in a first-round RT-PCR, which a second-round multiplex PCR followed. From the multiplex PCR reads, TCRdb called clonotypes with MiXCR, one entry per CDR3 protein. Counted here are over a million distinct CDR3 sequences, about 36% occurring once; the ten biggest clones make up 11%. Trimming pared 4 bases from V and 0 bases from J, leaving 13 bases between. Germline CDR1 is DFQATT and CDR2 is SNEGSKA (reference sequence). This CDR3 has 15 residues. Clinical symptoms, serum thyroxine, TRAb, thyroid ultrasound and orbital computed tomography were relied on for diagnosis.

Sequencing was carried out using peripheral blood or thyroid tissue (not recorded which). The TCR was taken from an adult man with Graves' hyperthyroidism. This chain joins TRBV20-1 and TRBJ1-5; no clear D. CDR3 nucleotide sequence: TGCAGTGCTACACCGGTGCAAAATAGCAATCAGCCCCAGCATTTT. Encoded protein: CSATPVQNSNQPQHF.